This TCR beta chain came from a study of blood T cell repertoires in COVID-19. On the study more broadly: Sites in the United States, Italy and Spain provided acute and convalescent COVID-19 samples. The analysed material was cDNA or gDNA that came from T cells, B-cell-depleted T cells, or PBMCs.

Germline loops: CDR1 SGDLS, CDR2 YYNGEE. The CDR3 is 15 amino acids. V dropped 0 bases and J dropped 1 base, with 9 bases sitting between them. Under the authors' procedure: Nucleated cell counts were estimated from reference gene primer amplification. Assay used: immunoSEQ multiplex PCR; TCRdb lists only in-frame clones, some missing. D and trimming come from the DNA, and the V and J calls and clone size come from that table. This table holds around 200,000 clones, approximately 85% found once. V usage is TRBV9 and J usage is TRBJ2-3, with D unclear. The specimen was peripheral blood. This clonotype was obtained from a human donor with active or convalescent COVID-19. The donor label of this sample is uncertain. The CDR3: CASSVGQTRTDTQYF. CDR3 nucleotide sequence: TGTGCCAGCAGCGTAGGGCAAACACGCACAGATACGCAGTATTTT.